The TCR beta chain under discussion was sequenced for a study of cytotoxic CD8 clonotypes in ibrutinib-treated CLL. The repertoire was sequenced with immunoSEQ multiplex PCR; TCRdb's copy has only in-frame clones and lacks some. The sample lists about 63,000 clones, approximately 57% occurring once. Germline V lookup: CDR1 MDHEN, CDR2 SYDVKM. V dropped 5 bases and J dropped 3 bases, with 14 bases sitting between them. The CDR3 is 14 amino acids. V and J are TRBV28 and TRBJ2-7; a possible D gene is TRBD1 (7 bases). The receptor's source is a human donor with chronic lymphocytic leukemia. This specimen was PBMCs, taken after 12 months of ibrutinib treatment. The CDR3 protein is CASSLYQGGYEQYF. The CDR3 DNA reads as TGTGCCAGCAGTCTTTACCAGGGGGGCTACGAGCAGTACTTC. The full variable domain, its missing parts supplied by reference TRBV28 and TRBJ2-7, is DVKVTQSSRYLVKRTGEKVFLECVQDMDHENMFWYRQDPGLGLRLIYFSYDVKMKEKGDIPEGYSVSREKKERFSLILESASTNQTSMYLCASSLYQGGYEQYFGPGTRLTVT.